This TCR beta chain was identified in a study of blood T cell repertoires in COVID-19. Study-wide background: Material from acute and convalescent COVID-19 was sourced from the United States, Italy and Spain.

Concerning this clone itself: This sample includes further DNA sequences coding for the same CDR3.

V shed 0 bases and J shed 3 bases, with 10 bases lying between them. CDR1 is SGDLS, CDR2 YYNGEE, per germline. This CDR3 has 15 amino acids. Assay: immunoSEQ multiplex PCR; the TCRdb copy retains only in-frame clones and omits some. Here the sample spans approximately 160,000 clones, more than 60% being singletons. Input material: peripheral blood. V usage is TRBV9 and J usage is TRBJ2-1, with D possibly TRBD1 on 6 matching bases. This TCR came from an older man with acute or convalescent COVID-19. Here the CDR3 DNA reads TGTGCCAGCAGCGTAGATCCAGGGGACTACAATGAGCAGTTCTTC. It codes for CASSVDPGDYNEQFF.